This entry lists 31 T cell receptor beta chains sequenced from one sample in a study of cytomegalovirus exposure and HLA in healthy donors. In the PCR, 60 Vbeta and 13 Jbeta primers were used. Sequencing used immunoSEQ multiplex PCR; TCRdb keeps in-frame clones, though not all of them. The repertoire holds hundreds of thousands of clones, 65% to 85% seen once, with around 2.3% in the top ten. Sequences were obtained from PBMCs. These receptors all come from a female donor in good health and CMV-seronegative.

This chain joins TRBV5-1 and TRBJ2-7, with a tentative D call TRBD2 (5 bases). Trimming removed 4 bases at V and 2 bases at J, with 7 bases between. CDR1 SGHRS and CDR2 YFSETQ come from the germline V gene. CDR3 length: 12 amino acids. CDR3 residues: CASSRGPYEQYF. DNA of the CDR3: TGCGCCAGCAGCCGCGGGCCCTACGAGCAGTACTTC.

This clone came up a few times. The chain recombines TRBV2 with TRBJ2-1; 8 nucleotides align to TRBD2. This CDR3 has 16 amino acids. CDR1 is SNHLY, CDR2 FYNNEI, per germline. V was clipped by 4 bases and J by 7 bases; unmatched bases: 12. In nucleotides, the CDR3 is TGTGCCAGCAGTGGGGACGGGAGGGCTTTAAAGAATGAGCAGTTCTTC. This gives the protein CASSGDGRALKNEQFF.

The chain employs TRBV13 and TRBJ2-5, with 7 bases matching TRBD1. The CDR3 spans 14 residues. Unmatched junction bases numbered 5, after V lost 3 bases and J lost 4 bases. Germline CDR1 is PRHDT and CDR2 is FYEKMQ (reference sequence). For the CDR3, the DNA is TGTGCCAGCAGCTTCTCCGGGACAGCAGAGACCCAGTACTTC. Protein product: CASSFSGTAETQYF.

The chain couples TRBV29-1 to TRBJ2-7; D is undetermined. The germline V gene encodes CDR1 SQVTM and CDR2 ANQGSEA. The length of the CDR3 is 12 residues. The V end was cut by 7 bases, the J end by 0 bases, with 10 bases between. CDR3 residues: CSAIVASYEQYF. In DNA form, the CDR3 reads TGCAGCGCCATCGTGGCCTCCTACGAGCAGTACTTC.

The chain is built from TRBV10-2 and TRBJ2-1; D is ambiguous. This CDR3 contains 12 residues. Trimming stripped 3 bases from V and 9 bases from J, with 9 bases between. Germline V gives CDR1 WSHSY, CDR2 SAAADI. The CDR3 region is CASSEGSGEQFF. The CDR3 region has the DNA TGCGCCAGCAGTGAAGGTTCGGGTGAGCAGTTCTTC.

Here the CDR3 DNA reads TGCGCCAGCAGCTTCAGGGGAACCTACGAGCAGTACTTC. As protein: CASSFRGTYEQYF. The J gene is TRBJ2-7, the V gene TRBV5-1; possibly TRBD1 for D (6 bases). The V end was cut by 2 bases, the J end by 2 bases, with 8 bases between. The CDR3 totals 13 residues. From germline, CDR1 is SGHRS and CDR2 YFSETQ.

The rearrangement links TRBV30 to TRBJ1-1; 7 bases are a match to TRBD1. J gave up 4 bases and V 3 bases, and 11 bases lay outside the gene matches. The CDR3 runs to 15 residues. Germline-derived CDR1 and CDR2 are GTSNPN and SVGIG (reference sequence). CDR3 loop: CAWRDPLTGATEAFF. CDR3 DNA sequence: TGTGCCTGGAGGGACCCACTTACAGGGGCCACTGAAGCTTTCTTT.

V usage is TRBV5-1 and J usage is TRBJ2-7; TRBD1 is a possible D gene (7 bases). Trimming stripped 4 bases from V and 3 bases from J, with 14 bases between. There are 14 residues in the CDR3. CDR1 and CDR2 (germline): SGHRS, YFSETQ. Here the CDR3 DNA reads TGCGCCAGCAGCGCGGGACAGTCATTCTACGAGCAGTACTTC. It specifies CASSAGQSFYEQYF.

V and J are TRBV6-5 and TRBJ1-5, with 9 nucleotides matching TRBD1. V trimming: 8 bases; J trimming: 2 bases; junction bases outside the gene matches: 4. The CDR3 is 14 residues long. Germline V gene sequence: CDR1 MNHEY, CDR2 SVGAGI. CDR3 coding DNA: TGTGCCAGCGGGACAGGGCAAGGCAATCAGCCCCAGCATTTT. Encoded protein: CASGTGQGNQPQHF.

This clone was recorded once. The chain recombines TRBV29-1 with TRBJ1-1; 7 bases agree with TRBD1. The trim removed 4 bases at V and 6 bases at J, leaving 8 bases unmatched. Germline V lookup: CDR1 SQVTM, CDR2 ANQGSEA. The CDR3 consists of 13 residues. The CDR3 spells CSVATGSIAEAFF. For the CDR3, the DNA is TGCAGCGTTGCGACAGGGAGTATTGCTGAAGCTTTCTTT.

This clone came up a few times. The rearrangement joins TRBV4-1 to TRBJ2-7; a possible D gene is TRBD2 (7 bases). The CDR3 is 15 amino acids. Germline assignment: CDR1 MGHRA and CDR2 YSYEKL. V lost 6 bases, J lost 6 bases, and 21 bases lay in between. The CDR3 spells CASRGHPGGISEQYF. Here the CDR3 DNA reads TGCGCCAGCAGGGGACACCCCGGGGGGATAAGCGAGCAGTACTTC.

CDR3 bases: TGTGCCAGCAGCGTGAAAGGGGACTACTTAAAGTTCACAGATACGCAGTATTTT. This codes for CASSVKGDYLKFTDTQYF. The V and J genes are TRBV9 and TRBJ2-3, with 7 bases fitting TRBD2. The germline V gene has CDR1 SGDLS and CDR2 YYNGEE. CDR3 length: 18 residues. With 2 bases clipped from V and 2 bases from J, the junction kept 14 bases outside the gene matches. Supplemented by reference TRBV9 and TRBJ2-3, the full variable domain reads DSGVTQTPKHLITATGQRVTLRCSPRSGDLSVYWYQQSLDQGLQFLIQYYNGEERAKGNILERFSAQQFPDLHSELNLSSLELGDSALYFCASSVKGDYLKFTDTQYFGPGTRLTVL.

The chain links TRBV4-1 to TRBJ2-2; D not certain. V was clipped by 0 bases and J by 2 bases, with 10 bases between them. Germline assignment: CDR1 MGHRA and CDR2 YSYEKL. This CDR3 has 16 amino acids. The CDR3 region has the DNA TGCGCCAGCAGCCAAGATCCTAGAGTTAACACCGGGGAGCTGTTTTTT. It translates to CASSQDPRVNTGELFF.

This clone was seen a few times. This rearrangement joins TRBV7-2 to TRBJ2-1, with D unclear. The CDR3 spans 14 residues. The V end lost 0 bases, the J end lost 4 bases, and 7 bases lay between the germline ends. Per the germline V gene, CDR1 is SGHTA and CDR2 is FQGNSA. In nucleotides, the CDR3 is TGTGCCAGCAGCTTAGCATTAGATTACAATGAGCAGTTCTTC. This sequence encodes CASSLALDYNEQFF.

The V gene is TRBV6-5, the J gene TRBJ1-1; maybe TRBD1 (6 bases). Trimming left V 7 bases short and J 4 bases short, with 16 bases between. The CDR3 totals 14 residues. CDR1 MNHEY and CDR2 SVGAGI come from the germline V gene. CDR3 residues: CASNPSQGGTEAFF. CDR3 sequence (DNA): TGTGCCAGCAACCCCTCACAGGGTGGCACTGAAGCTTTCTTT.

This clone was seen a handful of times. The V and J genes are TRBV29-1 and TRBJ2-7, with 11 bases fitting TRBD1. Germline V gene lookup returns CDR1 SQVTM and CDR2 ANQGSEA. CDR3 length: 15 amino acids. V gave up 6 bases and J gave up 6 bases; unmatched junction bases: 13. In DNA, the CDR3 is TGCAGCGTCAACAGCGTGGACAGGGGGCTTAGCGAGCAGTACTTC. Translating it yields CSVNSVDRGLSEQYF.

The chain couples TRBV6-5 to TRBJ1-1; TRBD1 aligns across 9 bases. Germline V gives CDR1 MNHEY, CDR2 SVGAGI. This CDR3 comprises 15 residues. J lost 4 bases, V lost 3 bases, and 6 bases had no gene match. The CDR3 DNA follows: TGTGCCAGCAGTTATCGGGGACAGGGTGGCACTGAAGCTTTCTTT. It is translated as CASSYRGQGGTEAFF.

The rearrangement uses TRBV5-1 and TRBJ2-2; tentatively, D is TRBD1 (6 bases). Germline CDR1 SGHRS, CDR2 YFSETQ. The CDR3 extends over 14 amino acids. V lost 2 bases to trimming and J lost 6 bases, with 11 bases between them. The CDR3 nucleotides are TGCGCCAGCAGCTTCCAACAGGGCGCCGGGGAGCTGTTTTTT. As protein: CASSFQQGAGELFF. The complete variable domain, with remaining parts taken from reference TRBV5-1 and TRBJ2-2, reads KAGVTQTPRYLIKTRGQQVTLSCSPISGHRSVSWYQQTPGQGLQFLFEYFSETQRNKGNFPGRFSGRQFSNSRSEMNVSTLELGDSALYLCASSFQQGAGELFFGEGSRLTVL.

This clone was seen only a few times. The rearrangement joins TRBV19 to TRBJ2-6; 7 bases align to TRBD1. Germline V gene lookup returns CDR1 LNHDA and CDR2 SQIVND (reference sequence). CDR3 length: 15 amino acids. J was trimmed by 6 bases and V by 6 bases; bases with no gene match: 8. The CDR3 bases are TGTGCCAGTAGCAATCAGGGGGAGAAGGCCAACGTCCTGACTTTC. Encoded protein: CASSNQGEKANVLTF.

The chain uses TRBV15 and TRBJ2-7; TRBD1 aligns across 9 bases. The CDR3 totals 15 residues. J lost 2 bases, V lost 4 bases, and 6 bases had no gene match. CDR1 is LNHNV, CDR2 YYDKDF, per germline (reference sequence). The CDR3 sequence is CATSMFGTGPYEQYF. The CDR3 nucleotides read TGTGCCACCAGCATGTTCGGGACAGGGCCCTACGAGCAGTACTTC.

This chain joins TRBV7-2 and TRBJ2-7; D is uncertain. The CDR3 is 13 amino acids. Germline V gene lookup returns CDR1 SGHTA and CDR2 FQGNSA. V dropped 5 bases and J dropped 5 bases, with 13 bases sitting between them. The CDR3 DNA reads as TGTGCCAGCAGCCTCCTTCGGGTCGACGAGCAGTACTTC. This translates into CASSLLRVDEQYF. Full variable domain (missing parts from reference TRBV7-2 and TRBJ2-7): GAGVSQSPSNKVTEKGKDVELRCDPISGHTALYWYRQSLGQGLEFLIYFQGNSAPDKSGLPSDRFSAERTGGSVSTLTIQRTQQEDSAVYLCASSLLRVDEQYFGPGTRLTVT.

For this clone: In the same sample, other DNA sequences code for this CDR3. The V gene is TRBV6-1, the J gene TRBJ2-7; perhaps TRBD2 as D (6 bases). CDR1 MNHNS and CDR2 SASEGT come from the germline V gene. V was shortened by 5 bases and J by 3 bases, with 14 bases between the two germline ends. The CDR3 length is 14 residues. Here the CDR3 reads CASSPGDRIYEQYF. CDR3 nucleotide sequence: TGTGCCAGCAGTCCGGGGGATAGGATCTACGAGCAGTACTTC.

The CDR3 nucleotides are TGCGCCAGCAGTCGGAAACAGGGGGCGCAAGGCTACACCTTC. As protein: CASSRKQGAQGYTF. This rearrangement joins TRBV10-2 to TRBJ1-2; 9 bases align to TRBD1. CDR1 is WSHSY, CDR2 SAAADI, per germline. The CDR3 has 14 residues. J lost 8 bases, V lost 5 bases, and 9 bases had no gene match.

Only a few counts were recorded for this clone. The chain recombines TRBV9 with TRBJ1-4; 9 positions agree with TRBD1. Unmatched junction bases numbered 9, after V lost 4 bases and J lost 8 bases. This CDR3 is built from 15 residues. Per the germline V gene, CDR1 is SGDLS and CDR2 is YYNGEE. The CDR3 DNA reads TGTGCCAGCAGCCCAGTACAGGGGGCGCCGGAAAAACTGTTTTTT. As protein: CASSPVQGAPEKLFF. Using reference TRBV9 and TRBJ1-4 for the parts outside the CDR3, the full variable domain is DSGVTQTPKHLITATGQRVTLRCSPRSGDLSVYWYQQSLDQGLQFLIQYYNGEERAKGNILERFSAQQFPDLHSELNLSSLELGDSALYFCASSPVQGAPEKLFFGSGTQLSVL.

The CDR3 here is CASSEAGQMSAQYF. The CDR3, as DNA: TGTGCCAGCAGTGAAGCGGGACAGATGAGCGCCCAGTACTTC. The chain recombines TRBV6-1 with TRBJ2-5; 7 bases align to TRBD1. CDR3 length equals 14 residues. The V gene's germline CDR1 is MNHNS and CDR2 SASEGT. J gave up 9 bases and V 0 bases, and 7 bases lay outside the gene matches.

This clone has just one count. The V and J genes are TRBV19 and TRBJ1-4; TRBD1 matches 10 bases. The ends lost 6 bases at V and 5 bases at J; junction bases unmatched: 9. Looked up from germline, CDR1 is LNHDA and CDR2 is SQIVND (reference sequence). The CDR3 spans 16 residues. The DNA of the CDR3 is TGTGCCAGTAGCTCTCCGAGGGGACAGGGGAATGAAAAACTGTTTTTT. Translation: CASSSPRGQGNEKLFF.

In this sample, this clone turned up a few times. The chain employs TRBV7-2 and TRBJ1-5; tentative D call: TRBD1 (5 bases). The CDR3 is 15 amino acids. Germline V lookup: CDR1 SGHTA, CDR2 FQGNSA. Deletions cut 5 bases from V and 7 bases from J, with 18 bases between. The CDR3 region has the DNA TGTGCCAGCAGCCAGGGACTGGGAACGGGGCAGCCCCAGCATTTT. Protein: CASSQGLGTGQPQHF.

The rearrangement joins TRBV5-1 to TRBJ2-1; perhaps TRBD2 as D (6 bases). The CDR3 consists of 15 residues. Germline loops: CDR1 SGHRS, CDR2 YFSETQ. The ends were cut back, 2 bases at V and 4 bases at J, with 13 bases in the middle. The CDR3 nucleotides read TGCGCCAGCAGCTTAGACGGGAGAGGTTACAATGAGCAGTTCTTC. Translated: CASSLDGRGYNEQFF.

The CDR3 nucleotides are TGTGCTATCGCTAGCCGTGTCGGGCTTGGGGCCAACGTCCTGACTTTC. This encodes CAIASRVGLGANVLTF. The V gene is TRBV7-7, the J gene TRBJ2-6; possible D gene TRBD2, 5 bases. The germline V gene has CDR1 SSHAT and CDR2 FNYEAQ (reference sequence). The CDR3 extends over 16 amino acids. Full variable domain (rest looked up from reference TRBV7-7 and TRBJ2-6): GAGVSQSPRYKVTKRGQDVTLRCDPISSHATLYWYQQALGQGPEFLTYFNYEAQPDKSGLPSDRFSAERPEGSISTLTIQRTEQRDSAMYRCAIASRVGLGANVLTFGAGSRLTVL.

The chain has TRBV7-9 and TRBJ2-1; 9 nucleotides line up with TRBD2. Germline CDR1 SEHNR, CDR2 FQNEAQ (reference sequence). V lost 4 bases and J lost 8; bases outside the gene matches: 3. CDR3 length equals 13 residues. This chain's CDR3 is CASSSTSGYEQFF. The DNA of the CDR3 is TGTGCCAGCAGCTCTACTAGCGGGTATGAGCAGTTCTTC.

The CDR3 loop reads CASSPERSSAISGNTIYF. CDR3 sequence (DNA): TGTGCCAGCTCACCCGAAAGGAGCAGTGCTATCTCTGGAAACACCATATATTTT. The genes are TRBV18 and TRBJ1-3; D unresolved. The CDR3 covers 18 residues. Germline V gives CDR1 KGHSH, CDR2 LQKENI. V lost 3 bases, J lost 0 bases, and 18 bases lay in between.